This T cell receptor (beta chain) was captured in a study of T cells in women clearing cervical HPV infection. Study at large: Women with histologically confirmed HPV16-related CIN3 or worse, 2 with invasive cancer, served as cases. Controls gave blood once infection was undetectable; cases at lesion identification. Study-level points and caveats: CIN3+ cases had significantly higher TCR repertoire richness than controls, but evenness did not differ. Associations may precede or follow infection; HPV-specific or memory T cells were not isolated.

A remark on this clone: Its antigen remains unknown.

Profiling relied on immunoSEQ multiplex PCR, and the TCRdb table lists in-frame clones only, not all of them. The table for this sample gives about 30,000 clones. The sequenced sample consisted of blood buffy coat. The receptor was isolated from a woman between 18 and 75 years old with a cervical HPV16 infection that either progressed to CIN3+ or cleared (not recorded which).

The sequenced CDR3 bases are TGCGCCAGCAGCTTCGGCACTAGCGGGAGGGGCGAG. This encodes CASSFGTSGRGE. The complete CDR3 reads CASSFGTSGRGEQYF. The chain uses TRBV5-1 and TRBJ2-7; TRBD2 agrees at 13 bases. The CDR3 end is not reached by the read, which stops 3 residues before it; the germline J gene fills it in. Per germline, CDR1 SGHRS and CDR2 YFSETQ. The CDR3 extends over 15 amino acids. The trim removed 2 bases at V and 6 bases at J, leaving 5 bases unmatched.